These 24 T cell receptor beta chains originate from one sample sequenced in a study of sequential checkpoint blockade in melanoma. The treatment here: randomized to nivolumab then ipilimumab (arm A) or the reverse (arm B). The repertoire was sequenced with immunoSEQ multiplex PCR; TCRdb's copy has only in-frame clones and lacks some. The sample comprises around 30,000 clones, approximately 81% of which are singletons, and more than 15% rests with the top ten. The sequencing here drew on CD8+ T cells sorted from blood (inferred from file names), taken from a patient given nivolumab and ipilimumab in sequence. The receptors were gathered from a human donor with melanoma.

This chain joins TRBV25-1 and TRBJ2-7, with D unclear. V lost 4 bases and J 5 bases, leaving 6 bases between the germline ends. CDR1 and CDR2 from the germline V gene are MGHDK and SYGVNS. This CDR3 region has 11 residues. The CDR3 loop is CASSVLHEQYF. CDR3 DNA sequence: TGTGCCAGCAGTGTACTACACGAGCAGTACTTC.

The chain recombines TRBV7-2 with TRBJ2-7; D not certain. V was trimmed by 5 bases and J by 3 bases, leaving 5 bases between them. Germline CDR1 is SGHTA and CDR2 is FQGNSA. The CDR3 has 11 amino acids. Written as DNA, the CDR3 is TGTGCCAGCAGCCGTTACTACGAGCAGTACTTC. Its protein product is CASSRYYEQYF.

The chain employs TRBV28 and TRBJ2-1; the match to TRBD2 covers 7 bases. J lost 10 bases, V lost 6 bases, and 3 bases had no gene match. The CDR3 covers 11 residues. From germline, CDR1 is MDHEN and CDR2 SYDVKM. The CDR3 sequence: CASSRGVEQFF. CDR3 DNA: TGTGCCAGCAGCCGGGGGGTCGAGCAGTTCTTC. The full variable domain, with the rest looked up from reference TRBV28 and TRBJ2-1, is DVKVTQSSRYLVKRTGEKVFLECVQDMDHENMFWYRQDPGLGLRLIYFSYDVKMKEKGDIPEGYSVSREKKERFSLILESASTNQTSMYLCASSRGVEQFFGPGTRLTVL.

The chain joins TRBV9 to TRBJ1-3; D is ambiguous. This CDR3 contains 13 residues. Germline V gene data show CDR1 as SGDLS and CDR2 as YYNGEE. V was shortened by 3 bases and J by 4 bases, with 8 bases between the two germline ends. CDR3 in amino acids: CASSAVIGNTIYF. The CDR3 nucleotides are TGTGCCAGCAGCGCCGTAATCGGAAACACCATATATTTT.

In its sample, this clone is medium-sized (0.01 to 0.1%). The DNA is omitted, as the CDR3 cannot be located on it reliably, and the CDR3 follows TCRdb's listing. The V and J genes are TRBV21-1 and TRBJ2-2; TRBD1 is the table's D call and was not checked against the DNA. TRBV21-1 is a pseudogene locus. The CDR3 length equals 15 residues, ends included. The CDR3 protein is CASSIVGPGAGELFF.

This clone was observed once. The rearrangement joins TRBV19 to TRBJ2-7, with TRBD2 identical over 13 bases. This CDR3 region has 15 residues. Germline CDR1 is LNHDA and CDR2 is SQIVND (reference sequence). Germline trimming cut 6 bases from V and 3 bases from J; bases unmatched to any gene: 5. Here the CDR3 reads CASSPWTSGSYEQYF. The CDR3 DNA reads as TGTGCCAGTAGCCCCTGGACTAGCGGGAGCTACGAGCAGTACTTC.

This clone has only one observation. This chain connects TRBV5-1 to TRBJ2-1, with 10 bases lining up with TRBD2. Germline assignment: CDR1 SGHRS and CDR2 YFSETQ. The CDR3 is 18 amino acids. With 1 base clipped from V and 6 bases from J, the junction kept 13 bases outside the gene matches. CDR3 coding DNA: TGCGCCAGCAGCTTGCCTAGCGGGAGACCGAAGATCCTCAATGAGCAGTTCTTC. It encodes CASSLPSGRPKILNEQFF.

The CDR3 sequence is CASSSQSPDSSYNEQFF. The CDR3 nucleotides are TGTGCCAGCAGTTCCCAATCTCCGGACAGCTCCTACAATGAGCAGTTCTTC. This chain joins TRBV27 and TRBJ2-1; tentative D call: TRBD1 (6 bases). Trimming removed 4 bases from V and 0 bases from J, with 16 bases in between. Germline V CDR1 and CDR2: MNHEY, SMNVEV (reference sequence). The CDR3 consists of 17 residues.

V and J are TRBV27 and TRBJ2-3; the match to TRBD2 covers 13 bases. Germline V gene data show CDR1 as MNHEY and CDR2 as SMNVEV (reference sequence). This CDR3 contains 17 residues. The V segment lost 5 bases and the J segment 4 bases; nucleotides outside the gene matches: 9. The CDR3 reads CASSLRTSGRSADTQYF. The DNA for the CDR3 is TGTGCCAGCAGTCTACGGACTAGCGGGAGATCGGCAGATACGCAGTATTTT.

This clone showed up just a few times. This chain uses TRBV28 with TRBJ2-7, with 11 bases matching TRBD2. With 3 bases clipped from V and 6 bases from J, the junction kept 4 bases outside the gene matches. The CDR3 is 14 residues long. Germline CDR1 MDHEN, CDR2 SYDVKM. For the CDR3, the DNA is TGTGCCAGCAGTTTCCAGACTAGCGGGACCGAGCAGTACTTC. Amino acid sequence: CASSFQTSGTEQYF. The whole variable domain, filled in from reference TRBV28 and TRBJ2-7, reads DVKVTQSSRYLVKRTGEKVFLECVQDMDHENMFWYRQDPGLGLRLIYFSYDVKMKEKGDIPEGYSVSREKKERFSLILESASTNQTSMYLCASSFQTSGTEQYFGPGTRLTVT.

The rearrangement joins TRBV6-5 to TRBJ2-7; perhaps TRBD2 as D (6 bases). The CDR3 covers 15 residues. V was clipped by 0 bases and J by 6 bases, with 15 bases between them. Germline CDR1 MNHEY, CDR2 SVGAGI. In nucleotides, the CDR3 is TGTGCCAGCAGTTACTCTCCAGGGAGGATTCGCGAGCAGTACTTC. It translates to CASSYSPGRIREQYF.

V and J are TRBV2 and TRBJ2-6; D gene unclear. Germline CDR1 is SNHLY and CDR2 is FYNNEI. CDR3 length: 16 residues. Trimming took 1 base from V and 3 from J, leaving 10 bases between them. The CDR3 bases are TGTGCCAGCAGTGAAGTACTTGGTGTTGGGGCCAACGTCCTGACTTTC. This codes for CASSEVLGVGANVLTF.

The chain carries TRBV4-1 and TRBJ2-5; 10 bases agree with TRBD2. This CDR3 has 15 residues. V trimming: 0 bases; J trimming: 3 bases; junction bases outside the gene matches: 1. CDR1 is MGHRA and CDR2 is YSYEKL in the germline V gene. In nucleotides, the CDR3 is TGCGCCAGCAGCCAAGATGGACTAGCGGAAGAGACCCAGTACTTC. It encodes CASSQDGLAEETQYF.

CDR3 DNA: TGTGCCAGCAGTTTACAGGGACAAACCTACGAGCAGTACTTC. It encodes CASSLQGQTYEQYF. V is TRBV28 and J is TRBJ2-7; D may be TRBD1 (6 bases). Germline loops: CDR1 MDHEN, CDR2 SYDVKM. Between the trimmed V and J ends, which lost 2 bases and 2 bases, there was a span of 10 bases. The CDR3 runs 14 residues.

In its sample, this clone was seen a few times. The gene calls are TRBV9 and TRBJ2-5; 9 bases align to TRBD2. Trimming at V came to 1 base and at J to 2 bases, leaving 12 bases not matched to a gene. Germline-derived CDR1 and CDR2 are SGDLS and YYNGEE. The CDR3 extends over 18 amino acids. This chain's CDR3 is CASSVLGRSGGSQETQYF. In DNA, the CDR3 is TGTGCCAGCAGCGTACTGGGTAGAAGCGGGGGGTCTCAAGAGACCCAGTACTTC.

J is TRBJ1-2 and V is TRBV5-1, with 8 nucleotides matching TRBD1. V trimming: 4 bases; J trimming: 6 bases; junction bases outside the gene matches: 17. The germline gives CDR1 SGHRS, CDR2 YFSETQ. This CDR3 spans 17 amino acids. The CDR3 loop reads CASSMLTRTGFIDGYTF. CDR3 in DNA: TGCGCCAGCAGCATGCTAACCCGGACAGGGTTTATCGATGGCTACACCTTC.

This clone was detected a few times. This sequence joins TRBV15 and TRBJ2-1; 8 positions match TRBD2. Germline loops: CDR1 LNHNV, CDR2 YYDKDF (reference sequence). This CDR3 comprises 16 residues. Unmatched junction bases numbered 5, after V lost 0 bases and J lost 4 bases. CDR3: CATSRDSGAAYNEQFF. CDR3 in DNA: TGTGCCACCAGCAGAGATAGCGGGGCGGCTTACAATGAGCAGTTCTTC.

V usage is TRBV27 and J usage is TRBJ2-7; D is possibly TRBD1 (5 bases). CDR1 and CDR2 from the germline V gene are MNHEY and SMNVEV (reference sequence). V was cut by 5 bases and J by 2 bases, with 16 bases left in between. CDR3 length: 15 amino acids. CDR3 residues: CASSPREGAPYEQYF. The CDR3 DNA follows: TGTGCCAGCAGTCCCCGAGAAGGGGCGCCCTACGAGCAGTACTTC.

The chain couples TRBV27 to TRBJ1-1; D not resolved. Between the trimmed V and J ends, which lost 3 bases and 0 bases, there was a span of 8 bases. The germline V gene encodes CDR1 MNHEY and CDR2 SMNVEV (reference sequence). This CDR3 comprises 14 residues. The CDR3 DNA reads as TGTGCCAGCAGTTTTGTCCCAATGAACACTGAAGCTTTCTTT. As protein: CASSFVPMNTEAFF.

The chain carries TRBV5-1 and TRBJ2-7; 7 bases align to TRBD2. The CDR3 contains 17 residues. The V segment lost 1 base and the J segment 7 bases; nucleotides outside the gene matches: 17. Germline assignment: CDR1 SGHRS and CDR2 YFSETQ. The CDR3 sequence: CASSLKLAAEGAGEQYF. The CDR3 DNA sequence: TGCGCCAGCAGCTTGAAGTTGGCGGCCGAGGGAGCGGGAGAGCAGTACTTC.

J is TRBJ1-1 and V is TRBV7-2; no definite D call. The germline V gene has CDR1 SGHTA and CDR2 FQGNSA. V was shortened by 1 base and J by 7 bases, with 13 bases between the two germline ends. The CDR3 contains 14 residues. Here the CDR3 DNA reads TGTGCCAGCAGCTTAGATCGAGGGAAACTTGAAGCTTTCTTT. It encodes CASSLDRGKLEAFF. Using reference TRBV7-2 and TRBJ1-1 for the parts outside the CDR3, the full variable domain is GAGVSQSPSNKVTEKGKDVELRCDPISGHTALYWYRQSLGQGLEFLIYFQGNSAPDKSGLPSDRFSAERTGGSVSTLTIQRTQQEDSAVYLCASSLDRGKLEAFFGQGTRLTVV.

This chain connects TRBV27 to TRBJ2-5, with D possibly being TRBD1 (6 bases). The closer fit of TRBJ2-7 to the DNA end suggests the J call may be wrong. The V gene's germline CDR1 is MNHEY and CDR2 SMNVEV (reference sequence). The length of the CDR3 is 12 residues. The CDR3 DNA is TGTGCCAGCAGTTCGGGACATGGCGAGCAGTACTTC. Translation: CASSSGHGEQYF.

This chain connects TRBV4-3 to TRBJ2-7; TRBD2 aligns across 9 bases. Per the germline V gene, CDR1 is LGHNA and CDR2 is YSLEER. This CDR3 contains 16 residues. V shed 0 bases, J shed 2 bases, and the junction held 5 bases outside the gene matches. DNA for the CDR3: TGCGCCAGCAGCCAAGATGGACGCGGGGGGGCCTACGAGCAGTACTTC. Translation: CASSQDGRGGAYEQYF.

This chain connects TRBV7-9 to TRBJ1-1, with TRBD1 identical over 8 bases. The length of the CDR3 is 15 residues. V was pared by 1 base and J by 0 bases, with 1 base of the junction left unmatched. Germline V lookup: CDR1 SEHNR, CDR2 FQNEAQ (reference sequence). In nucleotides, the CDR3 is TGTGCCAGCAGCTTAGTACAGGGGGTGAACACTGAAGCTTTCTTT. Translated, it gives CASSLVQGVNTEAFF.